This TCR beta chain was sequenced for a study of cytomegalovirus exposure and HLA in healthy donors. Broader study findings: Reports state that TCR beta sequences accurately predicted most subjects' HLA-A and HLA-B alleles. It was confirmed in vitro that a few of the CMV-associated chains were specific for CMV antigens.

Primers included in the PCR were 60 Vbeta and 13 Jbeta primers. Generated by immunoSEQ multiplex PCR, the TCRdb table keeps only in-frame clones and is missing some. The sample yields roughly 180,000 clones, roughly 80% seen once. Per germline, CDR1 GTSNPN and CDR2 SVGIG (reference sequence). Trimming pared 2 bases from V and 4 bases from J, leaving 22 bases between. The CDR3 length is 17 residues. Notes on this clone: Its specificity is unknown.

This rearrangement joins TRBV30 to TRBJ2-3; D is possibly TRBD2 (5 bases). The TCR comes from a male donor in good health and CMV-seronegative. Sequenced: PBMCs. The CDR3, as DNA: TGTGCCTGGAGTACCCTATTCGCGGGCCGACGGGCAGATACGCAGTATTTT. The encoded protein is CAWSTLFAGRRADTQYF.